Below, 30 T cell receptor beta chains from the same sample are listed, as sequenced in a study of cytomegalovirus exposure and HLA in healthy donors. Vbeta (60) and Jbeta (13) primers were used in the PCR. Only in-frame clones appear in the TCRdb table, and some are missing; sequencing was by immunoSEQ multiplex PCR. The sample table includes 75,000 to 85,000 clones. What was sequenced was PBMCs. These receptors were obtained from a man between 18 and 35 years old in good health and CMV-seropositive.

This sequence joins TRBV19 and TRBJ2-1; 9 nucleotides agree with TRBD2. V trimming: 6 bases; J trimming: 8 bases; junction bases outside the gene matches: 11. The germline V gene has CDR1 LNHDA and CDR2 SQIVND (reference sequence). This CDR3 spans 15 amino acids. CDR3: CASSPGLAVWDEQFF. The CDR3 DNA is TGTGCCAGTAGCCCGGGACTAGCAGTCTGGGATGAGCAGTTCTTC.

CDR3 loop: CASAQNRDRGNTIYF. The DNA for the CDR3 is TGTGCCAGCGCCCAGAACCGGGACAGAGGAAACACCATATATTTT. V gene TRBV6-5 combines with J gene TRBJ1-3; 7 bases map to TRBD1. Germline lookup yields CDR1 MNHEY and CDR2 SVGAGI. The CDR3 sequence is 15 residues long. V shed 8 bases and J 4 bases; nucleotides not matched to a gene: 11.

V and J are TRBV7-9 and TRBJ2-1; 7 bases align to TRBD2. The CDR3 is 15 amino acids. V was clipped by 5 bases and J by 8 bases; unmatched bases: 12. The germline CDR1 and CDR2 sequences are SEHNR and FQNEAQ (reference sequence). CDR3 in amino acids: CASSQSFGGSYEQFF. CDR3 nucleotides: TGTGCCAGCAGCCAATCTTTTGGCGGGAGCTATGAGCAGTTCTTC.

The V gene is TRBV19, the J gene TRBJ1-4; D remains ambiguous. This CDR3 is 13 amino acids long. V was trimmed by 3 bases and J by 15 bases, leaving 17 bases between them. Germline loops: CDR1 LNHDA, CDR2 SQIVND (reference sequence). CDR3 amino acids: CASSIIGPPGMFF. In DNA, the CDR3 is TGTGCCAGTAGTATCATCGGGCCCCCCGGGATGTTTTTT.

CDR3 residues: CASSPDAGDLSYEQYF. For the CDR3, the DNA is TGTGCCAGCTCACCTGACGCGGGGGACCTCTCCTACGAGCAGTACTTC. The J gene is TRBJ2-7, the V gene TRBV18; 7 bases match TRBD2. The V gene's germline CDR1 is KGHSH and CDR2 LQKENI. V shed 3 bases and J 0 bases; nucleotides not matched to a gene: 8. CDR3 length: 16 residues.

The chain links TRBV7-8 to TRBJ1-2; no clear D gene. This CDR3 region has 16 residues. V gave up 1 base and J gave up 0 bases, with 12 bases separating them. Germline assignment: CDR1 SGHVS and CDR2 FQNEAQ. The CDR3 coding sequence is TGTGCCAGCAGCTTAGTCCGGGGTAAAGCTAACTATGGCTACACCTTC. Encoded protein: CASSLVRGKANYGYTF.

This chain uses TRBV5-4 with TRBJ1-5; perhaps TRBD1 as D (6 bases). Germline CDR1 is SGHNT and CDR2 is YYREEE (reference sequence). The ends were cut back, 0 bases at V and 3 bases at J, with 13 bases in the middle. The CDR3 is made up of 16 amino acids. The CDR3 bases are TGTGCCAGCAGCTTGGGTGGAGGGGGGGTCAATCAGCCCCAGCATTTT. This translates into CASSLGGGGVNQPQHF.

The genes are TRBV5-1 and TRBJ2-5; 9 bases agree with TRBD1. The CDR3 has 15 amino acids. The germline V gene has CDR1 SGHRS and CDR2 YFSETQ. The V segment lost 3 bases and the J segment 4 bases; nucleotides outside the gene matches: 7. CDR3 in amino acids: CASSSTGGRRETQYF. The CDR3 DNA sequence: TGCGCCAGCAGCTCGACAGGGGGAAGGAGAGAGACCCAGTACTTC.

The V and J genes are TRBV6-1 and TRBJ2-1, with 7 bases matching TRBD1. The CDR3 contains 15 residues. Germline V gene sequence: CDR1 MNHNS, CDR2 SASEGT. V shed 9 bases, J shed 0 bases, and the junction held 8 bases outside the gene matches. The CDR3 is CASQGVTRSYNEQFF. Written as DNA, the CDR3 is TGTGCCAGTCAGGGGGTTACACGCTCCTACAATGAGCAGTTCTTC.

The V gene is TRBV6-1, the J gene TRBJ1-4; D not resolved. Per germline, CDR1 MNHNS and CDR2 SASEGT. The CDR3 extends over 14 amino acids. V lost 5 bases and J lost 8, with 15 bases in between. The CDR3 here is CASSRGAEGEKLFF. In DNA form, the CDR3 reads TGTGCCAGCAGTCGCGGAGCAGAAGGAGAAAAACTGTTTTTT.

The rearrangement links TRBV6-5 to TRBJ1-4; D is possibly TRBD1 (5 bases). This CDR3 region has 13 residues. V was clipped by 6 bases and J by 8 bases, with 13 bases between them. Germline lookup yields CDR1 MNHEY and CDR2 SVGAGI. The CDR3, as DNA: TGTGCCAGCAGGGATACAGGAGGGGAAAAACTGTTTTTT. Its translation is CASRDTGGEKLFF.

V and J are TRBV20-1 and TRBJ2-7; TRBD2 is a possible D gene (5 bases). Germline assignment: CDR1 DFQATT and CDR2 SNEGSKA (reference sequence). Trimming pared 3 bases from V and 9 bases from J, leaving 12 bases between. This CDR3 has 11 amino acids. The CDR3 coding sequence is TGCAGTGCTAGTAACGGGGTTGTGCAGTACTTC. It specifies CSASNGVVQYF.

V is TRBV7-9 and J is TRBJ1-6, with 7 bases fitting TRBD1. Germline-derived CDR1 and CDR2 are SEHNR and FQNEAQ (reference sequence). After removal of 3 bases from V and 7 bases from J, the junction contained 3 bases not matched to a gene. The CDR3 totals 14 residues. CDR3 nucleotide sequence: TGTGCCAGCAGCTTGGACAGGTCCAATTCACCCCTCCACTTT. Translation: CASSLDRSNSPLHF.

The J gene is TRBJ2-1, the V gene TRBV4-1; TRBD2 matches at 10 bases. The CDR3 has 17 residues. Germline V gene data show CDR1 as MGHRA and CDR2 as YSYEKL. The V segment lost 4 bases and the J segment 7 bases; nucleotides outside the gene matches: 13. CDR3 DNA: TGCGCCAGCAGCCTCGCGCCTGGGGCTAGCGGGGGTAATGAGCAGTTCTTC. Protein product: CASSLAPGASGGNEQFF.

The chain links TRBV28 to TRBJ2-3; TRBD1 might be the D (5 bases). This CDR3 is built from 13 residues. The germline V and J ends were trimmed by 6 bases and 4 bases, with 11 bases remaining between them. Germline V CDR1 and CDR2: MDHEN, SYDVKM. The CDR3 nucleotides are TGTGCCAGCAGCCAAGGGGTTCCAGATACGCAGTATTTT. Translation: CASSQGVPDTQYF.

This chain links TRBV28 with TRBJ1-2; D is undetermined. The CDR3 is 12 amino acids. Germline assignment: CDR1 MDHEN and CDR2 SYDVKM. Trimming stripped 8 bases from V and 4 bases from J, with 11 bases between. The CDR3 DNA follows: TGTGCCAGCCGGGCGGGCGGCTATGGCTACACCTTC. Its protein is CASRAGGYGYTF.

The chain uses TRBV5-1 and TRBJ2-7; 10 nucleotides agree with TRBD2. CDR3 size: 15 residues. J was trimmed by 5 bases and V by 0 bases; bases with no gene match: 5. Germline assignment: CDR1 SGHRS and CDR2 YFSETQ. CDR3 nucleotide sequence: TGCGCCAGCAGCTTGGAGCGGGGGGGCCCCAACGAGCAGTACTTC. Its translation: CASSLERGGPNEQYF.

The DNA for the CDR3 is TGTGCCAGCAGTGGGAGTCCCACCCTCTACGAGCAGTACTTC. Residues: CASSGSPTLYEQYF. The V call is TRBV28, the J call TRBJ2-7; D is possibly TRBD2 (5 bases). With 5 bases removed from V and 3 bases from J, the gap between germline ends came to 14 bases. CDR3 length equals 14 residues. CDR1 MDHEN and CDR2 SYDVKM come from the germline V gene. The variable domain in full, with the rest retrieved from reference TRBV28 and TRBJ2-7, is DVKVTQSSRYLVKRTGEKVFLECVQDMDHENMFWYRQDPGLGLRLIYFSYDVKMKEKGDIPEGYSVSREKKERFSLILESASTNQTSMYLCASSGSPTLYEQYFGPGTRLTVT.

This chain uses TRBV10-3 with TRBJ2-1; D may be TRBD2 (5 bases). This CDR3 is built from 14 residues. Looked up from germline, CDR1 is ENHRY and CDR2 is SYGVKD. V shed 2 bases and J shed 8 bases, with 13 bases lying between them. DNA of the CDR3: TGTGCCATCAGTGAGGGCCTGAGAGCGGATGAGCAGTTCTTC. Protein sequence: CAISEGLRADEQFF.

The chain carries TRBV27 and TRBJ1-6, with 12 bases that match TRBD1. Germline trimming cut 8 bases from V and 8 bases from J; bases unmatched to any gene: 19. The CDR3 length is 19 residues. The V gene's germline CDR1 is MNHEY and CDR2 SMNVEV (reference sequence). In DNA, the CDR3 is TGTGCCAGCGGACATGGGACAGGGGGCGACTCGAGAGCCTATTCACCCCTCCACTTT. Residues: CASGHGTGGDSRAYSPLHF.

The chain combines TRBV18 with TRBJ1-1; a possible D gene is TRBD1 (6 bases). V lost 6 bases and J 2 bases, leaving 22 bases between the germline ends. There are 17 residues in the CDR3. The germline gives CDR1 KGHSH, CDR2 LQKENI. The CDR3 DNA reads TGTGCCAGCTCTCTCCAACGGGGACAACAACGAAACACTGAAGCTTTCTTT. This translates into CASSLQRGQQRNTEAFF.

The J gene is TRBJ1-1, the V gene TRBV29-1; D is possibly TRBD1 (5 bases). CDR1 and CDR2 (germline): SQVTM, ANQGSEA. The CDR3 consists of 15 residues. Trimming shortened V by 6 bases and J by 1 base, and 18 bases separated the two germline ends. The CDR3 is CSVGGTPLGNTEAFF. The CDR3 region has the DNA TGCAGCGTGGGAGGGACTCCTCTGGGGAACACTGAAGCTTTCTTT.

The V call is TRBV18, the J call TRBJ2-7; 9 bases line up with TRBD1. CDR1 and CDR2 (germline): KGHSH, LQKENI. CDR3 size: 16 residues. V trimming: 0 bases; J trimming: 2 bases; junction bases outside the gene matches: 5. CDR3 DNA sequence: TGTGCCAGCTCACCACCGGGACAGGGAGTGGCCTACGAGCAGTACTTC. This encodes CASSPPGQGVAYEQYF. Filled out from reference TRBV18 and TRBJ2-7, the complete variable domain reads NAGVMQNPRHLVRRRGQEARLRCSPMKGHSHVYWYRQLPEEGLKFMVYLQKENIIDESGMPKERFSAEFPKEGPSILRIQQVVRGDSAAYFCASSPPGQGVAYEQYFGPGTRLTVT.

The chain is built from TRBV7-2 and TRBJ2-7, with D perhaps TRBD2 (5 bases). CDR3 length: 13 amino acids. Per the germline V gene, CDR1 is SGHTA and CDR2 is FQGNSA. V lost 4 bases and J 3 bases, leaving 10 bases between the germline ends. This chain's CDR3 is CASSSTLGYEQYF. The CDR3 DNA sequence: TGTGCCAGCAGCTCCACACTAGGCTACGAGCAGTACTTC.

This chain uses TRBV6-6 with TRBJ1-4; 8 bases align to TRBD1. Per the germline V gene, CDR1 is MNHNY and CDR2 is SVGAGI (reference sequence). V was pared by 2 bases and J by 6 bases, with 5 bases of the junction left unmatched. This CDR3 has 15 residues. The CDR3 protein is CASSYLTGVDEKLFF. The CDR3 DNA sequence: TGTGCCAGCAGTTACCTGACAGGGGTTGATGAAAAACTGTTTTTT.

The chain recombines TRBV28 with TRBJ2-2; TRBD1 is a possible D gene (5 bases). Looked up from germline, CDR1 is MDHEN and CDR2 is SYDVKM. The CDR3 runs 16 residues. The germline V and J ends were trimmed by 4 bases and 7 bases, with 19 bases remaining between them. Here the CDR3 reads CASSSSGRVFIGELFF. The CDR3 DNA follows: TGTGCCAGCAGTTCCTCGGGCAGGGTCTTTATCGGGGAGCTGTTTTTT.

This sequence joins TRBV5-1 and TRBJ1-1; the D is unclear. With 0 bases removed from V and 2 bases from J, the gap between germline ends came to 14 bases. Germline V CDR1 and CDR2: SGHRS, YFSETQ. The CDR3 runs to 16 residues. The CDR3 loop is CASSLDDIRTNTEAFF. CDR3 bases: TGCGCCAGCAGCTTGGACGACATCCGAACAAACACTGAAGCTTTCTTT.

The chain employs TRBV6-6 and TRBJ2-5, with D possibly matching TRBD1 (7 bases). The CDR3 spans 14 residues. V lost 1 base to trimming and J lost 5 bases, with 11 bases between them. Germline assignment: CDR1 MNHNY and CDR2 SVGAGI (reference sequence). The CDR3 DNA sequence: TGTGCCAGCAGTTACTGGTCAGGGGGGGAGACCCAGTACTTC. This translates into CASSYWSGGETQYF.

The genes are TRBV6-5 and TRBJ2-4, with TRBD2 as a possible D gene (5 bases). Germline V gene lookup returns CDR1 MNHEY and CDR2 SVGAGI. CDR3 length: 14 residues. Trimming took 6 bases from V and 2 from J, leaving 11 bases between them. CDR3 sequence reads: CASRESSSKNIQYF. CDR3 DNA sequence: TGTGCCAGCAGAGAATCTAGCTCCAAAAACATTCAGTACTTC.

The chain has TRBV5-4 and TRBJ2-3, with D maybe TRBD2 (5 bases). The germline V gene encodes CDR1 SGHNT and CDR2 YYREEE (reference sequence). CDR3 length equals 13 residues. The V gene lost 6 bases and the J gene lost 3 bases, with 11 bases spanning the gap. The CDR3 nucleotides read TGTGCCAGCACCCCGGGGTTTACAGATACGCAGTATTTT. This encodes CASTPGFTDTQYF.